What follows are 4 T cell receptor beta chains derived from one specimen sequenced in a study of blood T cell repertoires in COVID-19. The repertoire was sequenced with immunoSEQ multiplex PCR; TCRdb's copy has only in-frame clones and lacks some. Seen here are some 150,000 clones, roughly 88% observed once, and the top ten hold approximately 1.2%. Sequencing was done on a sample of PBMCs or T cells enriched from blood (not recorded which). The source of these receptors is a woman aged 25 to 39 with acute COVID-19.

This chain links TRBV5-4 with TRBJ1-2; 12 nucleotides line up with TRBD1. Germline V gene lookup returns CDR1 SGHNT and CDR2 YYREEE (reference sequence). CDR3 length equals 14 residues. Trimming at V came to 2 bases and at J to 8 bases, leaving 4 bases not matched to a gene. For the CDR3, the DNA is TGTGCCAGCAGCTTTCGGGACAGGGGGCGAGGCTACACCTTC. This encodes CASSFRDRGRGYTF.

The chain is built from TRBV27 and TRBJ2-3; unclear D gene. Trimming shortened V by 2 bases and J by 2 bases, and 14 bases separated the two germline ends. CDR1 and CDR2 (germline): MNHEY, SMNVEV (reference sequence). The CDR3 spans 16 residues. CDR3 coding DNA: TGTGCCAGCAGTTTAAGCTCCAGCGCCCTCACAGATACGCAGTATTTT. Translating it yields CASSLSSSALTDTQYF.

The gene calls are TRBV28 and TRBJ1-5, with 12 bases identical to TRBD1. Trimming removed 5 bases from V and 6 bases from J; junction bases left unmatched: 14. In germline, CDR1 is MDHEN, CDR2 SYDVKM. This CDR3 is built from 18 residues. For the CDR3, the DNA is TGTGCCAGCAGTCTTACCTACGGGACAGGGGGCGTAGGTCAGCCCCAGCATTTT. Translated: CASSLTYGTGGVGQPQHF.

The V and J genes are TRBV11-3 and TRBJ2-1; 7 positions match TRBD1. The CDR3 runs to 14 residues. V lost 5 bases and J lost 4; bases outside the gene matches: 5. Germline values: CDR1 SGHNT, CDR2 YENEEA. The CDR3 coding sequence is TGTGCCAGCAGCGCACAGGGGCAGTACAATGAGCAGTTCTTC. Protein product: CASSAQGQYNEQFF.